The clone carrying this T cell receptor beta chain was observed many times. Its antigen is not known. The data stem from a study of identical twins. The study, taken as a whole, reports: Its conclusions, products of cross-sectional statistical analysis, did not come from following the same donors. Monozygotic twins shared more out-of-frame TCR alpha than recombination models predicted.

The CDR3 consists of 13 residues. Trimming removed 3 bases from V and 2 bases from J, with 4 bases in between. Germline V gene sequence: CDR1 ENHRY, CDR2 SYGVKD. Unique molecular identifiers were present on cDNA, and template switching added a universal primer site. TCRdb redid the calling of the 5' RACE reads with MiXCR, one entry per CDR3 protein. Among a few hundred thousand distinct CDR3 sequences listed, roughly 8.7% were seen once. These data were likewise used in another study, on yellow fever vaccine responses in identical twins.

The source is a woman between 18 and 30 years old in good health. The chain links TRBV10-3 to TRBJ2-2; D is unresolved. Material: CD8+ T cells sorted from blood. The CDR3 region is CAISDRNTGELFF. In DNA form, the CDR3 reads TGTGCCATCAGTGATAGAAACACCGGGGAGCTGTTTTTT.